A selection of T cell receptor beta chains follows, all from one sample in a study of blood T cells in healthy people across ages. TCRdb ran MiXCR on the 5' RACE reads and lists one entry per CDR3 protein. The sample consists of some 940,000 distinct CDR3 sequences, 25% to 35% of them appearing once. This same sample was also taken into another study, of T cells of mothers and their children.

Sequenced sample: blood. These TCRs come from a woman in her thirties or forties in good health. Both conserved end residues are part of each CDR3. The order of the fields is J gene, D gene, clone size, V gene, CDR3 protein, CDR3 DNA. D genes are given only for firm matches. Expanded clones get a size class; other rows say once, few or many, or leave the size out.

TRBJ2-2 - - TRBV6-1 CASNLDMVSGELFF TGTGCCAGCAACCTGGACATGGTATCCGGGGAGCTGTTTTTT
TRBJ2-5 - - TRBV10-3 CAISPQGKETQYF TGTGCCATCAGCCCGCAGGGGAAAGAGACCCAGTACTTC
TRBJ2-7 TRBD1 many TRBV18 CASSPRTGGDEQYF TGTGCCAGCTCACCACGGACAGGGGGGGACGAGCAGTACTTC
TRBJ2-7 TRBD1 - TRBV29-1 CSVSADRGASYEQYF TGCAGCGTATCGGCCGACAGGGGGGCGTCCTACGAGCAGTACTTC
TRBJ2-3 - - TRBV4-1 CASSPRQEGDTQYF TGCGCCAGCAGCCCGAGACAGGAGGGAGATACGCAGTATTTT
TRBJ2-3 TRBD2 - TRBV27 CASSSGSGGLLDTQYF TGTGCCAGCAGTTCTGGTAGCGGGGGGTTGCTGGATACGCAGTATTTT
TRBJ1-5 TRBD1 many TRBV4-1 CASSTGQADPNQPQHF TGCGCCAGCAGCACAGGACAGGCCGACCCCAATCAGCCCCAGCATTTT
TRBJ1-6 TRBD1 few TRBV18 CASFRDRDAPLHF TGTGCCAGCTTCCGGGACAGGGATGCACCCCTCCACTTT
TRBJ1-1 TRBD1 - TRBV9 CASTPGGQNTEAFF TGTGCCAGCACCCCAGGGGGCCAGAACACTGAAGCTTTCTTT
TRBJ2-5 TRBD2 - TRBV12-3/TRBV12-4 CASSVSGGAKTQYF TGTGCCAGCAGTGTTAGCGGGGGGGCCAAGACCCAGTACTTC
TRBJ2-3 TRBD2 - TRBV20-1 CSARDMGLAGGPDTQYF TGCAGTGCTAGAGATATGGGACTAGCGGGGGGCCCAGATACGCAGTATTTT
TRBJ2-7 - few TRBV4-1 CASSQTEQISYEQYF TGCGCCAGCAGCCAAACAGAGCAGATCTCCTACGAGCAGTACTTC
TRBJ2-2 TRBD1 many TRBV29-1 CSVAGQGHTGELFF TGCAGCGTCGCGGGACAGGGGCACACCGGGGAGCTGTTTTTT
TRBJ2-3 - many TRBV27 CASIRSGSSTDTQYF TGTGCCAGCATCCGGTCGGGTTCTAGCACAGATACGCAGTATTTT
TRBJ2-5 - - TRBV5-1 CASSLGFRGRPPETQYF TGCGCCAGCAGCTTGGGGTTCCGGGGGCGCCCACCAGAGACCCAGTACTTC
TRBJ2-5 TRBD1 many TRBV7-2 CASSPGQGDWYGLETQYF TGTGCCAGCAGCCCCGGACAGGGCGACTGGTATGGTCTGGAGACCCAGTACTTC
TRBJ1-1 - - TRBV28 CASSSQVTTEAFF TGTGCCAGCAGTTCGCAAGTCACCACTGAAGCTTTCTTT
TRBJ2-1 TRBD2 - TRBV12-3/TRBV12-4 CASSLTLAGDLLNEQFF TGTGCCAGCAGTTTAACGCTAGCGGGGGACCTCTTAAATGAGCAGTTCTTC
TRBJ2-1 TRBD1 many TRBV14 CASSRGYLGTGPYNEQFF TGTGCCAGCAGCCGGGGATACTTGGGGACAGGGCCCTACAATGAGCAGTTCTTC
TRBJ1-1 - - TRBV27 CASSLWQGVTEAFF TGTGCCAGCAGTTTATGGCAGGGAGTCACTGAAGCTTTCTTT
TRBJ2-3 - - TRBV7-2 CASSTRQGGPDTQYF TGTGCCAGCAGCACCCGACAGGGAGGGCCAGATACGCAGTATTTT
TRBJ1-2 TRBD1 many TRBV5-1 CASSPQGDYGYTF TGTGCCAGCAGCCCACAGGGGGACTATGGCTACACCTTC
TRBJ1-5 - - TRBV28 CASRPDSPSSGPQHF TGTGCCAGCAGACCGGACAGTCCCTCGTCGGGGCCCCAGCATTTT
TRBJ1-1 - - TRBV3-1 CASSHTGTEAFF TGTGCCAGCAGCCACACGGGAACTGAAGCTTTCTTT
TRBJ2-7 - - TRBV29-1 CSVEEGAPFEQYF TGCAGCGTTGAAGAAGGTGCCCCTTTCGAGCAGTACTTC
TRBJ2-1 TRBD2 - TRBV20-1 CSARTGGPHNEQFF TGCAGTGCAAGGACGGGGGGGCCCCACAATGAGCAGTTCTTC
TRBJ2-7 TRBD2 few TRBV3-1 CASSQGAGETHEQYF TGTGCCAGCAGCCAAGGAGCGGGAGAAACCCACGAGCAGTACTTC
TRBJ1-1 - few TRBV7-9 CASSLGAHRGTEAFF TGTGCCAGCAGCTTAGGTGCCCACCGAGGCACTGAAGCTTTCTTT
TRBJ2-1 - once TRBV12-3/TRBV12-4 CACSLQGGSYNEQFF TGTGCCTGCAGTTTGCAGGGGGGCTCCTACAATGAGCAGTTCTTC
TRBJ1-2 - once TRBV20-1 CGAPTGSYGYTF TGCGGTGCCCCGACAGGCTCCTATGGCTACACCTTC
TRBJ1-5 TRBD1 few TRBV30 CAWSPTGNQPQHF TGTGCCTGGAGCCCGACAGGGAATCAGCCCCAGCATTTT
TRBJ1-1 TRBD1 - TRBV28 CASTRGQRNTEAFF TGTGCCAGCACCAGGGGACAGCGGAACACTGAAGCTTTCTTT
TRBJ2-5 - - TRBV7-2 CASSEGTVETQYF TGTGCCAGCAGCGAAGGGACTGTAGAGACCCAGTACTTC
TRBJ2-7 - many TRBV4-2 CASSPQGGQTYEQYF TGTGCCAGCAGCCCACAAGGGGGACAAACCTACGAGCAGTACTTC
TRBJ2-7 - many TRBV12-3/TRBV12-4 CASSWQGGDEQYF TGTGCCAGCAGTTGGCAGGGTGGCGACGAGCAGTACTTC
TRBJ1-2 - few TRBV6-5 CASSSSPATGASYGYTF TGTGCCAGCAGTTCCTCCCCCGCAACAGGAGCCTCGTATGGCTACACCTTC
TRBJ2-1 - - TRBV20-1 CSAGGDNEQFF TGCAGTGCCGGGGGTGATAATGAGCAGTTCTTC
TRBJ2-6 - - TRBV21-1 CASRANMDSGANVRTF TGTGCCAGCAGAGCCAACATGGACTCTGGGGCCAACGTCCGGACTTTC
TRBJ2-5 TRBD1 few TRBV6-1 CASSDRDRAQETQYF TGTGCCAGCAGTGACCGGGACAGGGCCCAAGAGACCCAGTACTTC
TRBJ2-1 - - TRBV27 CASSLSPSQGEQFF TGTGCCAGCAGTTTATCTCCGTCTCAGGGGGAGCAGTTCTTC
TRBJ2-6 - - TRBV6-2/TRBV6-3 CASSYSSTGANVLTF TGTGCCAGCAGTTACTCCAGCACTGGGGCCAATGTCCTGACTTTC
TRBJ2-3 - - TRBV7-2 CASSAPFSDTQYF TGTGCCAGCAGCGCCCCCTTTTCAGATACGCAGTATTTT
TRBJ2-7 - - TRBV20-1 CSARLGSSPYEQYF TGCAGTGCTAGACTCGGCAGCTCCCCCTACGAGCAGTACTTC
TRBJ2-5 - - TRBV19 CASSPARRETQYF TGTGCCAGTAGTCCGGCCCGGCGAGAGACCCAGTACTTC
TRBJ2-5 TRBD1 - TRBV19 CASSISTGPKTQYF TGTGCCAGTAGTATCTCGACAGGGCCGAAGACCCAGTACTTC
TRBJ2-5 - few TRBV6-4 CASSPSLGGVQETQYF TGTGCCAGCTCCCCCTCGCTGGGGGGCGTCCAAGAGACCCAGTACTTC
TRBJ2-1 TRBD1 many TRBV28 CASSLFYWDRGLRNEQFF TGTGCCAGCAGTTTGTTTTATTGGGACAGGGGGCTCCGGAATGAGCAGTTCTTC
TRBJ1-6 - few TRBV27 CATQGYNSPLHF TGTGCCACCCAGGGGTATAATTCACCCCTCCACTTT
TRBJ2-3 - once TRBV30 CAWRLSATDTQYF TGTGCCTGGAGGCTCTCTGCTACAGATACGCAGTATTTT